A selection of T cell receptor beta chains follows, all from one sample in a study of molecular identifiers for immune sequencing clone quantification. TCRdb reanalysed the PCR reads using MiXCR and keeps one entry per CDR3 protein. The repertoire includes a few hundred thousand distinct CDR3 sequences, around 25% of them detected once, and roughly 0.77% sits in the top ten. Sequenced input: naive CD8+ T cells from blood, with Jurkat cell RNA spiked in. These receptor sequences come from a human donor in good health. Some libraries in this study had Jurkat cell RNA spiked in. CDR3s include the opening cysteine and the closing phenylalanine or tryptophan. The order of the fields is clone size, J gene, V gene, D gene, CDR3 DNA, CDR3 protein. A D gene is named only where the DNA matches it firmly. Only some rows state a clone size, as once, few, many or a class for expanded clones.

>NA|TRBJ2-3|TRBV2|TRBD2
TGTGCCAGCAGTGAAGGGGCCCCGGAAGCGGGGGAGCCGGTGGATACGCAGTATTTT
CASSEGAPEAGEPVDTQYF
>few|TRBJ2-7|TRBV6-6|NA
TGTGCCAGCACTAGCGATACGATTTACGAGCAGTACTTC
CASTSDTIYEQYF
>few|TRBJ1-5|TRBV20-1|TRBD1
TGCAGTGCTACGGACAGGGGGCTTCGGGGTCAGCCCCAGCATTTT
CSATDRGLRGQPQHF
>many|TRBJ2-7|TRBV7-9|NA
TGTGCCAGCAGCTTAAGCCAAGCCCACTACGAGCAGTACTTC
CASSLSQAHYEQYF
>many|TRBJ2-1|TRBV24-1|NA
TGTGCCACCAGTGATTTGGGTATAGATGAGCAGTTCTTC
CATSDLGIDEQFF
>few|TRBJ1-1|TRBV13|NA
TGTGCCAGCAGCCATGACAGTTTGAACACTGAAGCTTTCTTT
CASSHDSLNTEAFF
>NA|TRBJ2-7|TRBV27|TRBD2
TGTGCCAGCAGTAGCATAGCGGGAGGATCGAGGGAGCAGTACTTC
CASSSIAGGSREQYF
>NA|TRBJ2-1|TRBV4-3|TRBD2
TGCGCCAGCAGCCCAGGACTAGCGGGAGAGATTCGCTCCTACAATGAGCAGTTCTTC
CASSPGLAGEIRSYNEQFF
>few|TRBJ2-1|TRBV30|NA
TGTGCCTGGAGTGATGGGAGCAATGAGCAGTTCTTC
CAWSDGSNEQFF
>NA|TRBJ2-1|TRBV28|NA
TGTGCCAGCAGTCCCCCCCCCAGGCCAGGTGACAATGAGCAGTTCTTC
CASSPPPRPGDNEQFF
>many|TRBJ2-5|TRBV5-1|TRBD1
TGCGCCAGCAGCTTGGATGCCGGGGACAGGGGGCGGCAGACCCAGTACTTC
CASSLDAGDRGRQTQYF
>many|TRBJ2-7|TRBV4-3|NA
TGCGCCAGCAGCCAAGATGTCGCGTCCTACGAGCAGTACTTC
CASSQDVASYEQYF
>few|TRBJ2-7|TRBV6-1|NA
TGTGCCAGCAGCGGGCAGCCCTACGAGCAGTACTTC
CASSGQPYEQYF
>few|TRBJ1-1|TRBV7-9|NA
TGTGCCAGCAGCCAAACCGGAGGACAACCTTCGCGAGGGGACACTGAAGCTTTCTTT
CASSQTGGQPSRGDTEAFF
>NA|TRBJ2-3|TRBV7-2|TRBD1
TGTGCCAGCAGCTCGTGGGACAGGCTCACAGATACGCAGTGTTTT
CASSSWDRLTDTQCF
>NA|TRBJ2-3|TRBV6-5|NA
TGTGCCAGCAGTTCTTTTACCGGGGATACGCAGTATTTT
CASSSFTGDTQYF
>few|TRBJ2-5|TRBV20-1|NA
TGCAGTGCTAGCGAGGTGGTACTAGCCACACAAGAGACCCAGTACTTC
CSASEVVLATQETQYF
>few|TRBJ2-5|TRBV9|TRBD2
TGTGCCAGCAGGGGGATCGAGCGGGAGGCCCACCAAGAGACCCAGTACTTC
CASRGIEREAHQETQYF
>many|TRBJ2-5|TRBV20-1|NA
TGCAGTGCTAGAGATTTCCAGACACCGGGACAACTACAAGAGACCCAGTACTTC
CSARDFQTPGQLQETQYF
>few|TRBJ1-3|TRBV9|NA
TGTGCCAGCAGCAAAACCCGGGGCCTCTCTGGAAACACCATATATTTT
CASSKTRGLSGNTIYF
>many|TRBJ1-1|TRBV6-5|TRBD1
TGTGCCAGCAGTAGCATCACAGGGGTCGGCACTGAAGCTTTCTTT
CASSSITGVGTEAFF
>NA|TRBJ2-7|TRBV11-2|TRBD2
TGTGCCAGCAGCTTAGACCCTTGGCGGGAGGGCCACTACGAGCAGTACTTC
CASSLDPWREGHYEQYF
>NA|TRBJ2-1|TRBV6-6|NA
TGTGCCAGCAGTTACGACTTCTCCTACAGTGAGCAGTTCTTC
CASSYDFSYSEQFF
>many|TRBJ1-1|TRBV7-9|NA
TGTGCCAGCAGCCCCGGCCCGCACCCGAACACTGAAGCTTTCTTT
CASSPGPHPNTEAFF
>NA|TRBJ2-7|TRBV28|NA
TGTGCCAGCAGTTCCCTTATTGAGCGGCCCTCCTACGAGCAGTACTTC
CASSSLIERPSYEQYF
>NA|TRBJ1-2|TRBV10-3|NA
TGTGCCATCAGTGAGTCTTTCCCGAGTGAGAACCTCCATTGCTACACCTTC
CAISESFPSENLHCYTF
>many|TRBJ2-5|TRBV20-1|NA
TGCAGTGCTAGAGATCCAGGAATCCAAGAGACCCAGTACTTC
CSARDPGIQETQYF
>NA|TRBJ2-1|TRBV27|TRBD1
TGTGCCAGCAGTTCCAGAGAGGGGGCTGAGCAGTTCTTC
CASSSREGAEQFF
>many|TRBJ2-3|TRBV5-5|TRBD2
TGTGCCAGCAGCTTTTCCCCGAGACTAGCTCTTACAGATACGCAGTATTTT
CASSFSPRLALTDTQYF
>many|TRBJ2-7|TRBV29-1|TRBD2
TGCAGCGTTGACAATTCGGGGGGGGCCCGAACGTCAATCTACGAGCAGTACTTC
CSVDNSGGARTSIYEQYF
>many|TRBJ2-2|TRBV7-9|NA
TGTGCCACTCCCGGGACTTCGAACACCGGGGAGCTGTTTTTT
CATPGTSNTGELFF
>NA|TRBJ2-2|TRBV6-5|TRBD2
TGTGCCAGCAGTTACTCGTCAGGGGCGCTGGAACTAGCGGGATTGTCCGGGGAGCTGTTTTTT
CASSYSSGALELAGLSGELFF
>few|TRBJ1-5|TRBV24-1|NA
TGTGCCCCTTCTAGCCCCAGGAGCAATCAGCCCCAGCATTTT
CAPSSPRSNQPQHF
>many|TRBJ2-1|TRBV5-8|TRBD1
TGTGCCAGCAGCTTGCGGGACAGGGCCTACAATGAGCAGTTCTTC
CASSLRDRAYNEQFF
>many|TRBJ2-2|TRBV7-6|TRBD2
TGTGCCAGCAGCTTAAATTCCCCTACCCCCAGGCTAGCGGGGGGACTTACCGGGGAGCTGTTTTTT
CASSLNSPTPRLAGGLTGELFF
>NA|TRBJ2-1|TRBV13|TRBD2
TGTGCCAGCAGCTTACGCGAGCGGGGTTACAATGAGCAGTTCTTC
CASSLRERGYNEQFF
>many|TRBJ2-3|TRBV19|NA
TGTGCCAGTAGTTCGGGGGACACCAACACAGATACGCAGTATTTT
CASSSGDTNTDTQYF
>NA|TRBJ2-3|TRBV18|NA
TGTGCCAGCTCACCAGGAGGGGACGCGAATTCAGATACGCAGTATTTT
CASSPGGDANSDTQYF
>many|TRBJ2-7|TRBV25-1|NA
TGTGCCAGCAGTCAAGATCTTCCAGGAGTCGAGCAGTACTTC
CASSQDLPGVEQYF
>NA|TRBJ2-5|TRBV11-2|TRBD1
TGTGCCAGCACCATCCTTGGCGACAGGGGACAAGAGCCCCAGTACTTC
CASTILGDRGQEPQYF
>NA|TRBJ1-2|TRBV5-4|TRBD1
TGTGCCAGCAGCTTGGCCCTGGGACAGGGGGCAGAATATGGCTACACCTTC
CASSLALGQGAEYGYTF
>many|TRBJ1-1|TRBV28|NA
TGTGCCAGCAGGTGGATCTTGAACACTGAAGCTTTCTTT
CASRWILNTEAFF
>NA|TRBJ2-7|TRBV20-1|TRBD2
TGCAGAGCTAGAGACGAGCGGGGGAGTACGTACGAGCAGTACTTC
CRARDERGSTYEQYF
>many|TRBJ2-7|TRBV28|TRBD2
TGTGCCAGCAGTGACCCGGGACTAGCGGAGTACGAGCAGTACTTC
CASSDPGLAEYEQYF
>many|TRBJ2-5|TRBV28|NA
TGTGCCAGCAGGGGACGGATGACGGGGACCCAGTACTTC
CASRGRMTGTQYF
>NA|TRBJ1-5|TRBV2|NA
TGTGCTTCTACGGGGCAGGAGAGCAATCAGCCCCAGCATTTT
CASTGQESNQPQHF
>few|TRBJ1-5|TRBV7-2|NA
TGTGCCAGCAGCACTTACAGAATGAGCAATCAGCCCCAGCATTTT
CASSTYRMSNQPQHF
>NA|TRBJ2-5|TRBV7-2|NA
TGTGCCAGCAGCTTTCCCGGTTTGGAGGGGACCCAGTACTTC
CASSFPGLEGTQYF
>NA|TRBJ2-2|TRBV4-3|TRBD1
TGCGCCAGCAGCCAAGATATGAGGGACAGTGACACCGGGGAGCTGTTTTTT
CASSQDMRDSDTGELFF
>few|TRBJ2-2|TRBV2|TRBD1
TGTGCCAGCAGTACCGGGACAGGATTCTCCGGGGAGCTGTTTTTT
CASSTGTGFSGELFF
>few|TRBJ1-5|TRBV28|NA
TGTGCCAGCAGTTTAGGCCTAGGAGGCAATCAGCCCCAGCATTTT
CASSLGLGGNQPQHF
>many|TRBJ1-5|TRBV4-2|TRBD1
TGTGCCAGCAGCCAGGAGACAGGGAGCAATCAGCCCCAGCATTTT
CASSQETGSNQPQHF
>NA|TRBJ1-2|TRBV30|TRBD1
TGTGCCCACTTCACAGGGGTTCCTGGTGGCTACACCTTC
CAHFTGVPGGYTF
>NA|TRBJ2-7|TRBV29-1|NA
TGCAGCCCAGCTCCTGAGTCAGGCGAGCAGTACTTC
CSPAPESGEQYF
>NA|TRBJ2-3|TRBV7-7|NA
TGTGCTAGCAGCTTCCGGACTGGAGATACGCAGTATTTC
CASSFRTGDTQYF
>few|TRBJ2-1|TRBV30|TRBD2
TGTGCCTGGAGTGTCGGGGGGGCCGATGAGCAGTTCTTC
CAWSVGGADEQFF
>many|TRBJ2-3|TRBV12-3/TRBV12-4|NA
TGTGCCAGCAGTTCCCAGGACTTAACTAGCACAGATACGCAGTATTTT
CASSSQDLTSTDTQYF
>NA|TRBJ2-6|TRBV6-6|NA
TGTGCCAGCACCAACCTCCCGGCCGGGGCCAACGTCCTGACTTTC
CASTNLPAGANVLTF
>many|TRBJ2-7|TRBV7-2|NA
TGTGCCAGCAGCTTCCCCGACTACGAGCAGTACTTC
CASSFPDYEQYF
>few|TRBJ2-3|TRBV27|TRBD1
TGTGCCAGCAGGACACAGACAGGGGGCAATGTGACAGATACGCAGTATTTT
CASRTQTGGNVTDTQYF